Below, 18 T cell receptor beta chains from the same sample are listed, as sequenced in a study of tumor and adjacent non-tumor tissue in lung cancer. The template was RNA from unsorted bulk tissue. The normal lung tissue was taken more than 3 cm from the tumor edge. Three rounds of nested PCR, following a modified ARM-PCR protocol, produced the TCRbeta library. TCRdb ran MiXCR on the multiplex PCR reads and lists one entry per CDR3 protein. The sample yields about 43,000 distinct CDR3 sequences, about three fifths seen once. The specimen was distant non-tumor lung tissue. These receptors originate from a man aged 50 or older with non-small cell lung cancer.

This clonotype was seen a few times. V gene TRBV24-1 combines with J gene TRBJ2-2; possible D gene TRBD2, 6 bases. Looked up from germline, CDR1 is KGHDR and CDR2 is SFDVKD. V was trimmed by 5 bases and J by 4 bases, leaving 19 bases between them. The CDR3 loop spans 17 amino acids. CDR3 bases: TGTGCCACCAGTGCTACTGGGGGGATTCAGGCCACCGGGGAGCTGTTTTTT. Translated, it gives CATSATGGIQATGELFF.

As to this clonotype: A much larger clone lies one base from this, so it may be a read error. The V and J genes are TRBV6-2 or TRBV6-3 and TRBJ2-7, with unresolved D. Germline assignment: CDR1 MNHEY and CDR2 SVGEGT. Trimming removed 8 bases from V and 2 bases from J, with 13 bases in between. This CDR3 is 13 amino acids long. The CDR3 nucleotides read TGTGCCAGCCTAAGTCGGGCAACCTACGAGCAGTACTTC. This codes for CASLSRATYEQYF.

With regard to this clonotype: A single base separates this from a much larger clone, so it may be a read error. The V and J genes are TRBV12-3 or TRBV12-4 and TRBJ2-7, with 9 nucleotides matching TRBD1. With V trimmed by 4 bases and J by 1 base, 8 bases remained unmatched. This CDR3 is 16 amino acids long. CDR3 sequence reads: CASSWAGTGPSYEQYF. As DNA, the CDR3 is TGTGCCAGCAGTTGGGCCGGGACAGGGCCTTCCTACGAGCAGTACTTC.

Concerning this clonotype: This could be a read error, since a much larger clone is one nucleotide away. V and J are TRBV30 and TRBJ1-6; possible D gene TRBD1, 5 bases. Germline V lookup: CDR1 GTSNPN, CDR2 SVGIG (reference sequence). The CDR3 consists of 15 residues. V was pared by 2 bases and J by 5 bases, with 13 bases between. This CDR3 is CAWSLGTLNNSPLHF. The DNA for the CDR3 is TGTGCCTGGAGTCTTGGGACTCTCAATAATTCACCCCTCCACTTT.

As for this clonotype: Compared with germline, one end of the junction differs, possibly owing to a read error. V and J are TRBV5-1 and TRBJ1-2, with D possibly being TRBD1 (5 bases). CDR3 length equals 14 residues. Per germline, CDR1 SGHRS and CDR2 YFSETQ. The CDR3 nucleotides read TGCGCCAGCAGCTTTGAGGGGAACGTCTATGGCTACACATTC. Translation: CASSFEGNVYGYTF.

As concerns this clonotype: A much bigger clone sits one base away, suggesting this may be a read error. The chain employs TRBV2 and TRBJ2-7; D gene uncertain. V shed 3 bases and J shed 3 bases, with 9 bases lying between them. The germline V gene has CDR1 SNHLY and CDR2 FYNNEI. The CDR3 length is 13 residues. CDR3 region: CASSDAQSYEQYF. DNA of the CDR3: TGTGCCAGCAGTGACGCGCAGAGCTACGAGCAGTACTTC.

This clonotype was counted many times. V and J are TRBV28 and TRBJ2-2, with 8 bases fitting TRBD1. Unmatched junction bases numbered 8, after V lost 6 bases and J lost 5 bases. Germline V gene data show CDR1 as MDHEN and CDR2 as SYDVKM. The CDR3 extends over 15 amino acids. The CDR3 DNA follows: TGTGCCAGCAGAGGCGGGACAGGTCGGACCGGGGAGCTGTTTTTT. Its protein product is CASRGGTGRTGELFF.

This clonotype showed up many times. The chain has TRBV6-6 and TRBJ1-1; the D is unclear. The CDR3 runs to 12 residues. The V end lost 2 bases, the J end lost 3 bases, and 4 bases lay between the germline ends. Germline V gene data show CDR1 as MNHNY and CDR2 as SVGAGI (reference sequence). DNA for the CDR3: TGTGCCAGCAGTTACGCCGACACTGAAGCTTTCTTT. Translated, it gives CASSYADTEAFF.

On this clonotype itself: At one end the junction does not follow the germline gene, possibly because of a read error. The chain carries TRBV6-5 and TRBJ2-6, with a weak D call TRBD2 (7 bases). Germline lookup yields CDR1 MNHEY and CDR2 SVGAGI. The CDR3 sequence is 17 residues long. The CDR3 DNA is TGTGCCAGCAGTCGCGGGGGCGACAGTTATGGGGCCAACGTCTTGACTTTC. Amino acids: CASSRGGDSYGANVLTF.

Worth noting for this clonotype: The junction departs from the called germline gene at one end, perhaps through a read error. The chain has TRBV10-2 and TRBJ2-1, with 8 bases identical to TRBD1. The germline V gene encodes CDR1 WSHSY and CDR2 SAAADI. The CDR3 consists of 14 residues. The CDR3 spells CASSENRGIDERFF. The CDR3 DNA follows: TGCGCAAGCAGTGAGAACAGGGGGATCGATGAGCGGTTCTTC.

To note about this clonotype: At one end, the junction sequence differs from germline, possibly due to a read error. V usage is TRBV11-2 and J usage is TRBJ2-7, with D unresolved. CDR1 and CDR2 from the germline V gene are SGHAT and FQNNGV. The CDR3 loop spans 12 amino acids. For the CDR3, the DNA is TGTGTCAGCAGCTTATATTCCCCCGAGCAGTACTTC. The encoded protein is CVSSLYSPEQYF.

This clonotype was picked up many times. V usage is TRBV14 and J usage is TRBJ2-7; 14 bases align to TRBD2. The CDR3 covers 15 residues. The V gene end was trimmed by 2 bases and the J gene end by 10 bases; junction bases not matched to a gene: 7. Germline loops: CDR1 SGHDN, CDR2 FVKESK. Written as DNA, the CDR3 is TGTGCCAGCAGCCAACAGGGACTAGCGGGAGAAGATCAGTACTTC. Its protein is CASSQQGLAGEDQYF. Full variable domain (missing parts from reference TRBV14 and TRBJ2-7): EAGVTQFPSHSVIEKGQTVTLRCDPISGHDNLYWYRRVMGKEIKFLLHFVKESKQDESGMPNNRFLAERTGGTYSTLKVQPAELEDSGVYFCASSQQGLAGEDQYFGPGTRLTVT.

The CDR3 sequence: CSARDSIQETQYF. Here the CDR3 DNA reads TGCAGTGCTAGGGACAGTATACAAGAGACCCAGTACTTC. The chain recombines TRBV20-1 with TRBJ2-5; tentatively, D is TRBD1 (6 bases). Germline V CDR1 and CDR2: DFQATT, SNEGSKA (reference sequence). CDR3 length equals 13 residues. With 3 bases removed from V and 2 bases from J, the gap between germline ends came to 10 bases.

This clonotype was observed many times. The chain couples TRBV28 to TRBJ1-3, with 10 bases fitting TRBD1. Germline values: CDR1 MDHEN, CDR2 SYDVKM. The CDR3 totals 15 residues. With V trimmed by 4 bases and J by 3 bases, 3 bases remained unmatched. The CDR3 nucleotides read TGTGCCAGCAGTTCCGGGACAGGGGTTGGAAACACCATATATTTT. Translated: CASSSGTGVGNTIYF.

In regard to this clonotype: Germline and junction disagree at one end, which may indicate a read error. V usage is TRBV30 and J usage is TRBJ1-1; 8 nucleotides line up with TRBD1. Germline V gene sequence: CDR1 GTSNPN, CDR2 SVGIG (reference sequence). The CDR3 loop spans 16 amino acids. In nucleotides, the CDR3 is TGTGTCTGGAGTGGTGGGATGACAGGGGTGAACACTGAAGCTTTCTTT. Its translation: CVWSGGMTGVNTEAFF.

This clonotype was observed a handful of times. DNA for the CDR3: TGCAGTGCCCCCAATAAGGGCGGGACCCTCGGGAATGAGCAGTTCTTC. Amino acids: CSAPNKGGTLGNEQFF. The rearrangement joins TRBV20-1 to TRBJ2-1, with D tentatively TRBD2 (6 bases). The germline CDR1 and CDR2 sequences are DFQATT and SNEGSKA (reference sequence). V was cut by 6 bases and J by 7 bases, with 25 bases left in between. CDR3 length: 16 residues.

Points on this clonotype: One end of the junction is discordant with germline, which a read error may explain. V is TRBV11-2 and J is TRBJ2-5; 15 bases match TRBD2. This CDR3 contains 18 residues. Germline V gene lookup returns CDR1 SGHAT and CDR2 FQNNGV. CDR3 bases: TGTGCCAGCAGCTTACCGGGACTAGCGGGGGGCGCGTTTATGACTCAGCACTTC. Amino acid sequence: CASSLPGLAGGAFMTQHF.

CDR3 residues: CASSISSAAGVRGTDTQYF. The CDR3 DNA reads as TGTGCCAGTAGCATATCTAGTGCGGCGGGAGTGCGAGGCACAGATACGCAGTATTTT. This chain links TRBV11-2 with TRBJ2-3; 7 bases match TRBD2. There are 19 residues in the CDR3. V shed 9 bases, J shed 1 base, and the junction held 22 bases outside the gene matches. Germline V CDR1 and CDR2: SGHAT, FQNNGV.